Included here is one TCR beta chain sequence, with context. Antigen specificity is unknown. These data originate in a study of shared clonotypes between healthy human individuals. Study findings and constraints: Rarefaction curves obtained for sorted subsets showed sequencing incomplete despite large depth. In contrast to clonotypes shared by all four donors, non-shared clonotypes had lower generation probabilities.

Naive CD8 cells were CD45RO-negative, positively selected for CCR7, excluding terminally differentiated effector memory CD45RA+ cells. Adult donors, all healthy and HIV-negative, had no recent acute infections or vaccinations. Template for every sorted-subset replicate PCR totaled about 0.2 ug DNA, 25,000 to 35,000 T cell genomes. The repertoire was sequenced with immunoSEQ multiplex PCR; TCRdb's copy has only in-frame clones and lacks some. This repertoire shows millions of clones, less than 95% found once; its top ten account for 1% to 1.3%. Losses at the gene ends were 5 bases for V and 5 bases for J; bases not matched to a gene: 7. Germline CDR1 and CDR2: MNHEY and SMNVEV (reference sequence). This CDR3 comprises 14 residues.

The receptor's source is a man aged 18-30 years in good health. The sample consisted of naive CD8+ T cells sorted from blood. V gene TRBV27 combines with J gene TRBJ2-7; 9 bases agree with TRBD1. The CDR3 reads CASSPSGQGDEQYF. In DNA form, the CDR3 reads TGTGCCAGCAGTCCTTCGGGACAGGGTGACGAGCAGTACTTC.